This T cell receptor beta chain was captured by sequencing in a study of T cell responses to AZD1222 COVID-19 vaccine. Profiling relied on immunoSEQ multiplex PCR, and the TCRdb table lists in-frame clones only, not all of them. The repertoire consists of some 150,000 clones, with 85% to 90% occurring once and the leading ten covering just over 9%. Points from the study as a whole: Within unmutated variant regions lay the reported targets of nearly half of spike-specific TCRs. Clonal diversity was possibly underestimated; the donors were predominantly white British and more often female.

Samples with a second dose at about 4 or about 12 weeks were pooled together. With V trimmed by 9 bases and J by 4 bases, 8 bases remained unmatched. The CDR3 contains 13 residues. CDR1 and CDR2 from the germline V gene are MGHDK and SYGVNS. Details on this clone: The antigen remains undetermined.

The sample here was peripheral blood, taken 28 days after the second AZD1222 dose. The chain uses TRBV25-1 and TRBJ2-7, with 8 nucleotides matching TRBD2. The receptor was derived from an adult who received the AZD1222 COVID-19 vaccine. The CDR3 spells CASQASGRYEQYF. DNA of the CDR3: TGTGCCAGTCAGGCTAGCGGGCGTTACGAGCAGTACTTC.